This section outlines one T cell receptor (beta chain) sequence together with its context. Its antigen is still unknown. This record belongs to a study of identical twins. Overall study results and limits: The analysis was cross-sectional rather than longitudinal within donors.

This CDR3 has 14 residues. The germline V gene encodes CDR1 PRHDT and CDR2 FYEKMQ (reference sequence). Trimming removed 8 bases at V and 6 bases at J, with 16 bases between. Via MiXCR, TCRdb re-called the 5' RACE reads, giving one row per CDR3 protein. Of 1.5 million to 2 million distinct CDR3 sequences in the sample, around 33% were seen once. The J gene is TRBJ1-4, the V gene TRBV13; D possibly corresponds to TRBD1 (5 bases). Sequenced material: cord blood. The clonotype originates from a newborn girl in good health. The CDR3 DNA is TGTGCCAGCCGGGGACTAGGGCGGGATGAAAAACTGTTTTTT. Its protein is CASRGLGRDEKLFF.